The TCR beta chain under discussion was sequenced for a study of tumor-infiltrating lymphocytes in primary liver carcinoma. The CDR3 consists of 16 residues. Looked up from germline, CDR1 is LGHNA and CDR2 is YSLEER. V dropped 3 bases and J dropped 8; count of bases not matched to a gene: 13. Joint extraction of RNA and DNA used 20-30 mg of bulk tissue that was unsorted. Every tumor sample analyzed contained over 85% viable tumor cells. With 400 to 550 ng total RNA as template and a constant-region primer, TCR beta cDNA was made. TCR beta libraries came from three nested multiplex PCR rounds using slightly modified ARM-PCR. The first two PCR rounds used TRBV1-TRBV30 forward primers with a C-beta reverse primer, 10 to 11 cycles each. TCRdb called the multiplex PCR reads again in MiXCR, with one record for every CDR3 protein. In the table there are roughly 200,000 distinct CDR3 sequences, about 82% of which are singletons.

The source is a man aged 35 to 55 with primary liver carcinoma and hepatitis B virus infection. Sequencing used tumor tissue from primary liver carcinoma. This chain links TRBV4-3 with TRBJ2-1; 7 positions match TRBD1. The CDR3 DNA is TGCGCCAGCAGCCATGATGTAGGGGGCCAGTACTATGAGCAGTTCTTC. Its protein is CASSHDVGGQYYEQFF.